One sample yielded the 30 T cell receptor beta chains listed below, sequenced in a study of response to subunit inactivated influenza vaccine (dated by TCRdb to the late 2010s). Libraries were made using RT-PCR. Data came from an Illumina HiSeq 2500. TCRdb's own reprocessing of the public reads used fastp at Q25 and MiXCR and kept productive beta chains. For every CDR3 protein sequence, its rows merge into one entry that carries the most common genes and DNA. In all, the sample holds about 150,000 distinct CDR3 sequences, and over 8.5% of those were seen once. Of the sample, roughly 36% is held by the ten largest clones. Sequences were derived from CD8+ T cells sorted from PBMCs, sampled approximately 25 months after vaccination. The receptors were gathered from a man aged 50 to 75 who received an inactivated influenza vaccine. Donor details come from another sample of the same person, matched by shared clones.

This clonotype is deemed medium-sized. CDR3 DNA sequence: TGTGCCAGCAGTTCATCCGGGACAGGGCTGACTTCTAGCACAGATACGCAGTATTTT. It translates to CASSSSGTGLTSSTDTQYF. The J gene is TRBJ2-3, the V gene TRBV28, with 9 bases fitting TRBD1. This CDR3 spans 19 amino acids. Germline CDR1 is MDHEN and CDR2 is SYDVKM. The V segment lost 4 bases and the J segment 0 bases; nucleotides outside the gene matches: 14.

This clonotype was observed a few times. The rearrangement uses TRBV5-1 and TRBJ2-1, with a possible D match to TRBD2 (6 bases). The CDR3 extends over 18 amino acids. V was cut by 0 bases and J by 2 bases, with 18 bases left in between. Germline V gives CDR1 SGHRS, CDR2 YFSETQ. The CDR3 nucleotides read TGCGCCAGCAGCTTGGACGCGGCGGGGAGCCATCCCTACAATGAGCAGTTCTTC. This translates into CASSLDAAGSHPYNEQFF.

This clonotype was seen many times. The chain recombines TRBV4-1 with TRBJ1-1, with a weak D call TRBD1 (5 bases). Looked up from germline, CDR1 is MGHRA and CDR2 is YSYEKL. The CDR3 length is 14 residues. Trimming shortened V by 1 base and J by 6 bases, and 12 bases separated the two germline ends. The DNA of the CDR3 is TGCGCCAGCAGCCAAGCACGGGGGTCCCCTGAAGCTTTCTTT. Amino acids: CASSQARGSPEAFF.

This clonotype was recorded many times. The chain couples TRBV6-6 to TRBJ2-7, with 8 positions matching TRBD1. V lost 4 bases to trimming and J lost 7 bases; unmatched junction nucleotides: 6. From germline, CDR1 is MNHNY and CDR2 SVGAGI (reference sequence). This CDR3 spans 13 amino acids. The CDR3 DNA follows: TGTGCCAGCAGTTGGACAGGGTCCGGAGAGCAGTACTTC. Residues: CASSWTGSGEQYF.

This clonotype appeared many times. The chain carries TRBV3-1 and TRBJ2-7; no clear D gene. Germline CDR1 and CDR2: LGHDT and YNNKEL (reference sequence). The CDR3 runs to 15 residues. The V and J ends lost 2 bases and 1 base respectively, with 12 bases between them. In nucleotides, the CDR3 is TGTGCCAGCAGCCAAATCCGCTACGATTCCTACGAGCAGTACTTC. Translating gives CASSQIRYDSYEQYF.

This clonotype has a single count. V is TRBV4-2 and J is TRBJ2-1, with D tentatively TRBD1 (6 bases). The J call may be wrong; the DNA end is better matched by TRBJ2-7. The CDR3 covers 13 residues. Germline loops: CDR1 LGHNA, CDR2 YNFKEQ. CDR3 in amino acids: CASSQDLATGQYF. CDR3 sequence (DNA): TGTGCCAGCAGCCAAGATTTGGCGACAGGGCAGTACTTC.

This clonotype was counted ten times or more. This rearrangement joins TRBV29-1 to TRBJ2-7; weak D call: TRBD2 (5 bases). V was trimmed by 5 bases and J by 0 bases, leaving 11 bases between them. CDR1 SQVTM and CDR2 ANQGSEA come from the germline V gene. CDR3 length: 13 residues. CDR3 DNA: TGCAGCGTTCGGGATATGCTCTCCTACGAGCAGTACTTC. Translation gives CSVRDMLSYEQYF.

This sequence joins TRBV25-1 and TRBJ2-2, with D hard to call. The CDR3 consists of 11 residues. Germline CDR1 MGHDK, CDR2 SYGVNS. The V and J ends lost 6 bases and 7 bases respectively, with 6 bases between them. The CDR3 DNA reads TGTGCCAGCAGGGGTAACGGGGAGCTGTTTTTT. This sequence encodes CASRGNGELFF.

The genes are TRBV15 and TRBJ2-1; D unclear. Germline V lookup: CDR1 LNHNV, CDR2 YYDKDF (reference sequence). The CDR3 has 12 amino acids. V shed 3 bases and J shed 8 bases, with 8 bases lying between them. CDR3 region: CATSSLIDEQFF. The DNA for the CDR3 is TGTGCCACCAGCAGTCTAATTGATGAGCAGTTCTTC.

This clonotype turned up a few times. This sequence joins TRBV9 and TRBJ2-3; 11 bases agree with TRBD2. Per the germline V gene, CDR1 is SGDLS and CDR2 is YYNGEE. This CDR3 spans 16 amino acids. V trimming: 3 bases; J trimming: 4 bases; junction bases outside the gene matches: 7. The CDR3 nucleotides are TGTGCCAGCAGCGAGCATAGCGGGAGGGCCTCAGATACGCAGTATTTT. This gives the protein CASSEHSGRASDTQYF.

This rearrangement joins TRBV6-1 to TRBJ2-1; D may be TRBD1 or TRBD2 (5 bases each). This CDR3 has 16 residues. Deletions cut 6 bases from V and 9 bases from J, with 24 bases between. Germline V gene lookup returns CDR1 MNHNS and CDR2 SASEGT. In nucleotides, the CDR3 is TGTGCCAGCAGAGCAGCCGGATGGCTGGGGGTTGGTGAGCAGTTCTTC. Residues: CASRAAGWLGVGEQFF.

This clonotype was detected a few times. V and J are TRBV9 and TRBJ2-1; no clear D. Looked up from germline, CDR1 is SGDLS and CDR2 is YYNGEE. V lost 0 bases and J lost 4, with 5 bases in between. CDR3 size: 13 residues. DNA of the CDR3: TGTGCCAGCAGCGTAGGTGTATACAATGAGCAGTTCTTC. Protein product: CASSVGVYNEQFF. Full variable domain (remainder filled in from reference TRBV9 and TRBJ2-1): DSGVTQTPKHLITATGQRVTLRCSPRSGDLSVYWYQQSLDQGLQFLIQYYNGEERAKGNILERFSAQQFPDLHSELNLSSLELGDSALYFCASSVGVYNEQFFGPGTRLTVL.

The chain employs TRBV18 and TRBJ1-5; tentatively, D is TRBD1 (5 bases). Trimming stripped 3 bases from V and 3 bases from J, with 12 bases between. Germline lookup yields CDR1 KGHSH and CDR2 LQKENI. This CDR3 has 15 residues. The CDR3 sequence is CASSPLGGFNQPQHF. The CDR3 region has the DNA TGTGCCAGCTCACCGCTGGGGGGGTTCAATCAGCCCCAGCATTTT.

The chain combines TRBV27 with TRBJ1-2, with 9 bases matching TRBD1. This CDR3 is 16 amino acids long. V lost 5 bases and J lost 3; bases outside the gene matches: 10. Germline loops: CDR1 MNHEY, CDR2 SMNVEV (reference sequence). This chain's CDR3 is CASSGGQGGFDYGYTF. CDR3 DNA: TGTGCCAGCAGTGGGGGACAGGGTGGTTTCGACTATGGCTACACCTTC.

V is TRBV30 and J is TRBJ2-4, with D uncertain. Trimming pared 7 bases from V and 5 bases from J, leaving 12 bases between. Germline CDR1 is GTSNPN and CDR2 is SVGIG (reference sequence). The CDR3 covers 12 residues. The CDR3 here is CAFIGTENIQYF. The CDR3, as DNA: TGTGCCTTCATAGGTACGGAAAACATTCAGTACTTC.

This clonotype was picked up many times. V and J are TRBV7-8 and TRBJ2-3; TRBD1 agrees at 8 bases. The CDR3 runs to 16 residues. The V segment lost 5 bases and the J segment 4 bases; nucleotides outside the gene matches: 11. Germline V CDR1 and CDR2: SGHVS, FQNEAQ. This CDR3 reads CASSPRTGLRADTQYF. The CDR3 region has the DNA TGTGCCAGCAGCCCCCGGACAGGGCTGCGGGCAGATACGCAGTATTTT.

In this sample, this clonotype turned up a few times. This chain joins TRBV20-1 and TRBJ2-7, with D perhaps TRBD2 (5 bases). Germline-derived CDR1 and CDR2 are DFQATT and SNEGSKA (reference sequence). CDR3 length: 12 amino acids. Trimming removed 6 bases from V and 2 bases from J, with 11 bases in between. CDR3 loop: CSALGGPYEQYF. The CDR3 DNA sequence: TGCAGTGCCTTGGGCGGGCCCTACGAGCAGTACTTC.

This clonotype was seen only a few times. The genes are TRBV3-1 and TRBJ2-1, with 9 bases lining up with TRBD2. The germline gives CDR1 LGHDT, CDR2 YNNKEL (reference sequence). Trimming at V came to 1 base and at J to 7 bases, leaving 5 bases not matched to a gene. CDR3 length: 15 residues. The CDR3 reads CASSQGRGGWNEQFF. The CDR3 region has the DNA TGTGCCAGCAGCCAAGGGCGGGGGGGCTGGAATGAGCAGTTCTTC.

The rearrangement uses TRBV9 and TRBJ2-2; possibly TRBD1 for D (6 bases). Trimming left V 3 bases short and J 2 bases short, with 11 bases between. CDR1 and CDR2 from the germline V gene are SGDLS and YYNGEE. CDR3 length: 15 residues. CDR3 in amino acids: CASSAPGHNTGELFF. For the CDR3, the DNA is TGTGCCAGCAGCGCCCCGGGACACAACACCGGGGAGCTGTTTTTT.

This clonotype was counted a few times. The chain employs TRBV5-6 and TRBJ2-3; TRBD2 matches 9 bases. CDR3 length: 15 amino acids. V lost 0 bases and J lost 4; bases outside the gene matches: 3. Germline V gives CDR1 SGHDT, CDR2 YYEEEE. The CDR3 sequence: CASSLGLAEADTQYF. In DNA form, the CDR3 reads TGTGCCAGCAGCTTGGGACTAGCGGAGGCAGATACGCAGTATTTT.

This clonotype was seen repeatedly, ten times or more. The chain uses TRBV19 and TRBJ2-1; 11 nucleotides align to TRBD1. Germline CDR1 is LNHDA and CDR2 is SQIVND (reference sequence). V trimming: 3 bases; J trimming: 8 bases; junction bases outside the gene matches: 6. This CDR3 has 15 amino acids. The CDR3 region has the DNA TGTGCCAGTAGTATCTTTGGACAGGGGGCCTATGAGCAGTTCTTC. Protein product: CASSIFGQGAYEQFF.

Notes on this clonotype: A much larger clone sits a single nucleotide away, making a read error possible. The V call is TRBV11-1, the J call TRBJ1-1; D is possibly TRBD1 (6 bases). Germline CDR1 SGHAT, CDR2 FQDESV (reference sequence). CDR3 length: 14 residues. The CDR3 is CASSWDISNTKAFF. In nucleotides, the CDR3 is TGTGCCAGCAGCTGGGACATATCGAACACTAAAGCTTTCTTT. Using reference TRBV11-1 and TRBJ1-1 for the parts outside the CDR3, the full variable domain is EAEVAQSPRYKITEKSQAVAFWCDPISGHATLYWYRQILGQGPELLVQFQDESVVDDSQLPKDRFSAERLKGVDSTLKIQPAELGDSAMYLCASSWDISNTKAFFGQGTRLTVV.

The rearrangement joins TRBV28 to TRBJ2-2, with 16 bases lining up with TRBD2. The germline CDR1 and CDR2 sequences are MDHEN and SYDVKM. Losses at the gene ends were 6 bases for V and 5 bases for J; bases not matched to a gene: 3. CDR3 length: 16 amino acids. The CDR3: CASSKGLAGGTGELFF. In nucleotides, the CDR3 is TGTGCCAGCAGCAAGGGACTAGCGGGAGGGACCGGGGAGCTGTTTTTT.

This clonotype was detected many times. This rearrangement joins TRBV14 to TRBJ1-2; D is unclear. Germline assignment: CDR1 SGHDN and CDR2 FVKESK. Trimming stripped 0 bases from V and 4 bases from J, with 12 bases between. This CDR3 has 15 amino acids. This chain's CDR3 is CASSQDVGFSYGYTF. The CDR3, as DNA: TGTGCCAGCAGCCAAGATGTCGGGTTTTCCTATGGCTACACCTTC.

The table lists this clonotype with a few counts. The chain combines TRBV4-3 with TRBJ1-4; tentative D call: TRBD1 (5 bases). This CDR3 spans 15 amino acids. Germline values: CDR1 LGHNA, CDR2 YSLEER. V was shortened by 0 bases and J by 1 base, with 6 bases between the two germline ends. CDR3 DNA: TGCGCCAGCAGCCAAGATGGGGGAACTAATGAAAAACTGTTTTTT. Translated, it gives CASSQDGGTNEKLFF.

This chain connects TRBV4-3 to TRBJ1-6, with D perhaps TRBD1 (6 bases). Germline CDR1 and CDR2: LGHNA and YSLEER. The CDR3 has 16 amino acids. The ends were cut back, 0 bases at V and 10 bases at J, with 16 bases in the middle. DNA of the CDR3: TGCGCCAGCAGCCAAGACCCGACAGACGGGGGCTCACCCCTCCACTTT. Its translation is CASSQDPTDGGSPLHF.

Comment on this clonotype: At one end the junction does not follow the germline gene, possibly because of a read error. The rearrangement joins TRBV20-1 to TRBJ2-7, with 11 bases lining up with TRBD2. The germline CDR1 and CDR2 sequences are DFQATT and SNEGSKA (reference sequence). The CDR3 loop spans 14 amino acids. The chain's CDR3 is CSARELAGVHEQYF. The DNA for the CDR3 is TGCAGTGCTCGAGAACTAGCGGGAGTCCACGAGCAGTACTTC.

This clonotype was counted only a few times. V is TRBV4-2 and J is TRBJ2-7, with 7 bases lining up with TRBD2. This CDR3 has 17 amino acids. Germline loops: CDR1 LGHNA, CDR2 YNFKEQ. J was trimmed by 3 bases and V by 0 bases; bases with no gene match: 11. The CDR3: CASSQDLAGTTDYEQYF. The CDR3 DNA is TGTGCCAGCAGCCAAGACCTCGCCGGGACTACCGACTACGAGCAGTACTTC.

The V call is TRBV4-2, the J call TRBJ1-1; D remains unclear. With 2 bases removed from V and 3 bases from J, the gap between germline ends came to 16 bases. Germline loops: CDR1 LGHNA, CDR2 YNFKEQ. The CDR3 totals 16 residues. The CDR3, as DNA: TGTGCCAGCAGCCAAACTGGTGAGGGAGGGTACACTGAAGCTTTCTTT. Its translation is CASSQTGEGGYTEAFF.

In DNA form, the CDR3 reads TGTGCCAGCAGTGGTACTAGCGGACTAACCCAAGAGACCCAGTACTTC. Residues: CASSGTSGLTQETQYF. The chain recombines TRBV2 with TRBJ2-5; 8 bases map to TRBD2. Germline CDR1 SNHLY, CDR2 FYNNEI. The CDR3 extends over 16 amino acids. The ends lost 4 bases at V and 1 base at J; junction bases unmatched: 8.